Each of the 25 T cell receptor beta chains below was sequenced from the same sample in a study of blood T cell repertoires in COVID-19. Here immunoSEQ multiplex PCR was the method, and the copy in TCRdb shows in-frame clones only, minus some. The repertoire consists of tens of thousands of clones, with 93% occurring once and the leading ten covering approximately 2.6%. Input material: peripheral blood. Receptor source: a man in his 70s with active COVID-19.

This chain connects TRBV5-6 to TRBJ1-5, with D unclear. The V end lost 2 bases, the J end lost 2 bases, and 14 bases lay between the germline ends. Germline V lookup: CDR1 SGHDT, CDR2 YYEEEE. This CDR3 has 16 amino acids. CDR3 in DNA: TGTGCCAGCAGCTTTGACCGGGGTCGGCGCAATCAGCCCCAGCATTTT. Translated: CASSFDRGRRNQPQHF.

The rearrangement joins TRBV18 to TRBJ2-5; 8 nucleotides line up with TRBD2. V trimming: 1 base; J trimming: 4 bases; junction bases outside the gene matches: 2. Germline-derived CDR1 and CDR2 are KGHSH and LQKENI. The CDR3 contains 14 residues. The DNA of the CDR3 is TGTGCCAGCTCACCACGCCGGGAGGGAGAGACCCAGTACTTC. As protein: CASSPRREGETQYF.

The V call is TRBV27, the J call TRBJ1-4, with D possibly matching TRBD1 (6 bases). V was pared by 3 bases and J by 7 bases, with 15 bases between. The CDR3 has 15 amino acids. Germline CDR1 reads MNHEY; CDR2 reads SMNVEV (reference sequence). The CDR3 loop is CASSFASQGLEKLFF. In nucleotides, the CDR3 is TGTGCCAGCAGTTTTGCCTCTCAGGGGCTTGAAAAACTGTTTTTT.

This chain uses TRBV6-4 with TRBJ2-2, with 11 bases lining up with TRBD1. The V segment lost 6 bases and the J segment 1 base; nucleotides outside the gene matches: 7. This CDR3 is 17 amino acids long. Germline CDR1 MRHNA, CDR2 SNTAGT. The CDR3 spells CASREKGQGVNTGELFF. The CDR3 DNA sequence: TGTGCCAGCAGGGAAAAGGGACAGGGGGTGAACACCGGGGAGCTGTTTTTT.

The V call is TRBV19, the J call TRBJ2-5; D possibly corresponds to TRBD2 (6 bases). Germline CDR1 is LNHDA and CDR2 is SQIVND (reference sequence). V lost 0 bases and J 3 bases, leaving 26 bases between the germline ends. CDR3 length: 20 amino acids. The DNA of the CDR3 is TGTGCCAGTAGTATAGAATTTGTGAGGTCAGCGGGTGGCCCGAAAGAGACCCAGTACTTC. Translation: CASSIEFVRSAGGPKETQYF.

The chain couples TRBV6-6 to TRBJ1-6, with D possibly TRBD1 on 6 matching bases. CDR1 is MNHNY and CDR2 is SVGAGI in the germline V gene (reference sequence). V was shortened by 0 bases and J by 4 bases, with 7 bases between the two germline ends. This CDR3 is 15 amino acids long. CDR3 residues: CASSYSTGYNSPLHF. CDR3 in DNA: TGTGCCAGCAGTTACTCGACAGGATATAATTCACCCCTCCACTTT.

The CDR3 DNA reads as TGTGCTAGTGGCCCCGACATAACAAACACCGGGGAGCTGTTTTTT. It specifies CASGPDITNTGELFF. This sequence joins TRBV12-5 and TRBJ2-2; D call uncertain. V gave up 6 bases and J gave up 2 bases, with 13 bases separating them. The CDR3 runs to 15 residues. Germline CDR1 LGHNT, CDR2 FRNRAP.

The CDR3 loop reads CASSSRGRSGYGYTF. The CDR3 nucleotides read TGTGCCAGCAGTTCCCGAGGTCGGAGTGGCTATGGCTACACCTTC. V and J are TRBV6-5 and TRBJ1-2; D uncertain. CDR1 and CDR2 (germline): MNHEY, SVGAGI. Between the trimmed V and J ends, which lost 4 bases and 4 bases, there was a span of 16 bases. The CDR3 runs to 15 residues.

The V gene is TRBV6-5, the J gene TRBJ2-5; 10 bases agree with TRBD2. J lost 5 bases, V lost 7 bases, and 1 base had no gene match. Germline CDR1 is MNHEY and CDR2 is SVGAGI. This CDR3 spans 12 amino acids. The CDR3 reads CASTSGSETQYF. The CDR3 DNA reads TGTGCCAGCACTAGCGGGAGCGAGACCCAGTACTTC.

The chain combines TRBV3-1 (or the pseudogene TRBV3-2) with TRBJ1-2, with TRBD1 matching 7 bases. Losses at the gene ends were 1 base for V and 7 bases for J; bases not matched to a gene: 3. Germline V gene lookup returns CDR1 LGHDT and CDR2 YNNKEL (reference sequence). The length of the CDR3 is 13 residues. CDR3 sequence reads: CASSQGDRVGYTF. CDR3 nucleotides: TGTGCCAGCAGCCAAGGTGACAGGGTTGGCTACACCTTC.

The CDR3 sequence is CASSEHSPNEKLFF. CDR3 nucleotides: TGTGCCAGTAGCGAACACAGTCCTAATGAAAAACTGTTTTTT. The gene calls are TRBV19 and TRBJ1-4; no clear D. The CDR3 spans 14 residues. Trimming stripped 6 bases from V and 3 bases from J, with 11 bases between. Germline V CDR1 and CDR2: LNHDA, SQIVND (reference sequence).

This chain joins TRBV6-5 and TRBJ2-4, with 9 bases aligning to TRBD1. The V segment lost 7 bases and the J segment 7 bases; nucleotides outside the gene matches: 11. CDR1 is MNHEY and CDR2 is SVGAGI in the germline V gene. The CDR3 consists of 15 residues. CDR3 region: CASKTGGDTMNIQYF. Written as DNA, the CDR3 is TGTGCCAGCAAAACAGGGGGCGATACGATGAACATTCAGTACTTC.

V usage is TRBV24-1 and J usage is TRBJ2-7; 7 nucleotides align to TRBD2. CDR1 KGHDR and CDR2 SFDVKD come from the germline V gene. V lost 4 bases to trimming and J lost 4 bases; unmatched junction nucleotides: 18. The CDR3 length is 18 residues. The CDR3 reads CATSDPGTGAGDSYEQYV. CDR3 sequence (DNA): TGTGCCACCAGTGACCCCGGGACCGGGGCGGGGGATTCGTACGAGCAGTACGTC.

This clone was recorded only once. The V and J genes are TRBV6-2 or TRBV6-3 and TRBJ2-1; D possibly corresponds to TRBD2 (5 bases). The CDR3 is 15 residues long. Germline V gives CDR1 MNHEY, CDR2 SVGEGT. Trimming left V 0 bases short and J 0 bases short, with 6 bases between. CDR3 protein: CASSYSGSSYNEQFF. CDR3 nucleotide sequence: TGTGCCAGCAGTTACTCAGGGAGCTCCTACAATGAGCAGTTCTTC.

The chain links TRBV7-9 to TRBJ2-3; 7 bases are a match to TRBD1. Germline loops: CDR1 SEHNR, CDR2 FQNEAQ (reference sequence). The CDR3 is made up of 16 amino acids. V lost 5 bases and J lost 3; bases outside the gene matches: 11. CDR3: CASSPQGMLGTDTQYF. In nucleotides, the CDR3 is TGTGCCAGCAGCCCACAGGGGATGTTGGGAACAGATACGCAGTATTTT.

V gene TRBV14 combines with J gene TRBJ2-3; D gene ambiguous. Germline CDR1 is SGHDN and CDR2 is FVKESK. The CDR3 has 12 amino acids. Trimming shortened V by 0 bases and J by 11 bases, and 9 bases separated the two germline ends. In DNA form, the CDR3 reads TGTGCCAGCAGCCAAGACAGGATGGGGCAGTATTTT. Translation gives CASSQDRMGQYF.

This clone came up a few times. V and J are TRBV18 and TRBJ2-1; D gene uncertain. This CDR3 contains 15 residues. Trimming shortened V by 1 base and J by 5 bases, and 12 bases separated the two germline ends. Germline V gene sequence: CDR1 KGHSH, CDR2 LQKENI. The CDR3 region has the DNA TGTGCCAGCTCACCACTCCAAGCCCTTAACAATGAGCAGTTCTTC. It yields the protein CASSPLQALNNEQFF. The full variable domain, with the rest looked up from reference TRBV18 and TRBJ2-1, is NAGVMQNPRHLVRRRGQEARLRCSPMKGHSHVYWYRQLPEEGLKFMVYLQKENIIDESGMPKERFSAEFPKEGPSILRIQQVVRGDSAAYFCASSPLQALNNEQFFGPGTRLTVL.

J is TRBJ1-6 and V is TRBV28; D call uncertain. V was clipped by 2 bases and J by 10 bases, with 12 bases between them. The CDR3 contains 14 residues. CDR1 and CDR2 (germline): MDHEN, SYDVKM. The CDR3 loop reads CASSLVVSGSPLHF. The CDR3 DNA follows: TGTGCCAGCAGTTTAGTTGTCTCTGGCTCACCCCTCCACTTT.

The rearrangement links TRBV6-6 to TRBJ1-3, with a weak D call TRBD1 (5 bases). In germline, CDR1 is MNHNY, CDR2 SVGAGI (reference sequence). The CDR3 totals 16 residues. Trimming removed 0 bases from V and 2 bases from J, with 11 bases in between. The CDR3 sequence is CASSYSQGFTGNTIYF. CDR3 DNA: TGTGCCAGCAGTTACTCGCAGGGATTCACTGGAAACACCATATATTTT.

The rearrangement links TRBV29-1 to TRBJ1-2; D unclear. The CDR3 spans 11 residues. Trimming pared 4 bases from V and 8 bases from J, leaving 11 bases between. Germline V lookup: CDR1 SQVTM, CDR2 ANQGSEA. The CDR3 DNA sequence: TGCAGCGTTGGTCTCGTGGAGGGCTACACCTTC. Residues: CSVGLVEGYTF.

For the CDR3, the DNA is TGTGCCAGCAGCTTGGTTGGAGCTAACCCCTCTGGAAACACCATATATTTT. Encoded protein: CASSLVGANPSGNTIYF. The chain is built from TRBV5-4 and TRBJ1-3; D unclear. Germline V gene data show CDR1 as SGHNT and CDR2 as YYREEE (reference sequence). This CDR3 has 17 residues. V shed 0 bases and J shed 0 bases, with 13 bases lying between them.

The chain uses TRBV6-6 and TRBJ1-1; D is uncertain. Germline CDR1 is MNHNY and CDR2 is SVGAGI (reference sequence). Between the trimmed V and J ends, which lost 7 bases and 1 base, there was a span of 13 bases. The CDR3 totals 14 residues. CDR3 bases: TGTGCCAGCAAGATCGGCAGCGCGAACACTGAAGCTTTCTTT. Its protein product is CASKIGSANTEAFF.

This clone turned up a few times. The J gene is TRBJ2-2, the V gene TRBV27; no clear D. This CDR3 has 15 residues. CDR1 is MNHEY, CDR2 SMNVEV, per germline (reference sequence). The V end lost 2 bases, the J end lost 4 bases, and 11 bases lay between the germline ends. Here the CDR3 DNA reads TGTGCCAGCAGTTTAGGTACTTTTGGCACCGGGGAGCTGTTTTTT. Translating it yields CASSLGTFGTGELFF.

DNA of the CDR3: TGTGCCAGCAGTCGGGCCGGGGAGCTGTTTTTT. This gives the protein CASSRAGELFF. The chain joins TRBV6-5 to TRBJ2-2; D not resolved. The germline gives CDR1 MNHEY, CDR2 SVGAGI. V dropped 5 bases and J dropped 6 bases, with 4 bases sitting between them. This CDR3 is built from 11 residues.

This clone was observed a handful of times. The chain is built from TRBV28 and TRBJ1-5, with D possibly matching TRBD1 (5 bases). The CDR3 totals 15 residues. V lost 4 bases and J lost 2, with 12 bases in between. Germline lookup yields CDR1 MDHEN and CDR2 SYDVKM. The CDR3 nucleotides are TGTGCCAGCAGTTCTCTACGGGGGGGCAATCAGCCCCAGCATTTT. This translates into CASSSLRGGNQPQHF.